This T cell receptor (beta chain) was captured by sequencing in a study of blood T cell repertoires in COVID-19. Study details: From the United States, Italy and Spain came samples of acute and convalescent COVID-19. T cells, B-cell-depleted T cells, or PBMCs provided the cDNA or gDNA that served as material.

The assay was immunoSEQ multiplex PCR, and TCRdb's table has in-frame clones only and misses some. This table holds tens of thousands of clones, around 87% found once. This CDR3 has 16 residues. V was clipped by 6 bases and J by 0 bases, with 16 bases between them. Germline V gene lookup returns CDR1 WSHSY and CDR2 SAAADI. The receptor was isolated from a human donor in a cohort sampled during active COVID-19. Sequencing was performed on peripheral blood. The rearrangement joins TRBV10-2 to TRBJ2-3, with unresolved D. Here the CDR3 reads CASRVTTSASTDTQYF. The CDR3, as DNA: TGCGCCAGCAGAGTCACTACCAGTGCTAGCACAGATACGCAGTATTTT.